The 5 T cell receptor beta chains listed next were all sequenced from one sample in a study of PD-1 blockade in classical Hodgkin lymphoma. The data were produced by immunoSEQ multiplex PCR, yet TCRdb's version contains in-frame clones alone and is incomplete. The data show some 30,000 clones, 88% seen once. Time point defined: newly diagnosed, previously untreated cHL patient sample. Investigators isolated CD4+ T cells from thawed PBMCs through magnetic negative selection. Sequenced input: CD4+ T cells from blood. These receptors were taken from a human donor with classical Hodgkin lymphoma.

This clone was observed a handful of times. The rearrangement links TRBV27 to TRBJ2-7; TRBD2 is a possible D gene (5 bases). In germline, CDR1 is MNHEY, CDR2 SMNVEV (reference sequence). Trimming pared 5 bases from V and 3 bases from J, leaving 20 bases between. The CDR3 spans 16 residues. The CDR3 spells CASSTGRSRRCYEQYV. CDR3 DNA: TGTGCCAGCAGTACCGGAAGGAGTAGGAGGTGCTACGAGCAGTACGTC.

The chain couples TRBV27 to TRBJ1-1; D is uncertain. The germline CDR1 and CDR2 sequences are MNHEY and SMNVEV (reference sequence). The V end was cut by 3 bases, the J end by 3 bases, with 8 bases between. This CDR3 is built from 13 residues. CDR3 DNA: TGTGCCAGCAGTTTGGGATCGCACACTGAAGCTTTCTTT. Translated, it gives CASSLGSHTEAFF.

Only a few counts were recorded for this clone. This chain links TRBV6-1 with TRBJ1-2; D gene ambiguous. The CDR3 covers 13 residues. Trimming left V 10 bases short and J 0 bases short, with 12 bases between. The germline CDR1 and CDR2 sequences are MNHNS and SASEGT. CDR3 residues: CAMRPGANYGYTF. The CDR3 DNA sequence: TGTGCCATGCGGCCGGGAGCTAACTATGGCTACACCTTC.

J is TRBJ1-1 and V is TRBV19; no firm D call. The V end was cut by 7 bases, the J end by 1 base, with 16 bases between. This CDR3 has 15 residues. Germline V gene lookup returns CDR1 LNHDA and CDR2 SQIVND (reference sequence). The CDR3 region is CASTSGRRGNTEAFF. CDR3 bases: TGTGCCAGTACCTCTGGTAGGCGGGGGAACACTGAAGCTTTCTTT.

The chain links TRBV7-2 to TRBJ2-7; D might be TRBD1 (5 bases). Trimming cost V 2 bases and J 7 bases, with 15 bases left between them. CDR1 and CDR2 from the germline V gene are SGHTA and FQGNSA. The CDR3 totals 14 residues. The CDR3: CASSLWGRLGEQYF. As DNA, the CDR3 is TGTGCCAGCAGCTTATGGGGCCGCCTAGGGGAGCAGTACTTC.